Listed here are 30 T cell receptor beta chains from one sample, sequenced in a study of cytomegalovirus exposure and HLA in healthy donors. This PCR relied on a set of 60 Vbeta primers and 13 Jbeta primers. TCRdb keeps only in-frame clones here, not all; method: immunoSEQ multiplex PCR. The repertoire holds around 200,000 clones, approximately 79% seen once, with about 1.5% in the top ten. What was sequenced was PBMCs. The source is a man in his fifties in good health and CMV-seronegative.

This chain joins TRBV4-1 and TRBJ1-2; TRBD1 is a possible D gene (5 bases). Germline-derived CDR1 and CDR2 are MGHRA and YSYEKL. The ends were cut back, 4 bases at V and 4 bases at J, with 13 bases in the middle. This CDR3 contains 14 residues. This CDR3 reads CASSPTPGSYGYTF. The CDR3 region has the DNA TGCGCCAGCAGCCCGACCCCAGGGTCCTATGGCTACACCTTC.

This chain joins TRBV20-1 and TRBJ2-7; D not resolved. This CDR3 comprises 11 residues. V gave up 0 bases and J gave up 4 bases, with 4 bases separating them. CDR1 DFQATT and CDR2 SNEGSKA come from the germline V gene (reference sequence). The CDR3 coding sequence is TGCAGTGCTAGAGATCCTTACGAGCAGTACTTC. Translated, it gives CSARDPYEQYF.

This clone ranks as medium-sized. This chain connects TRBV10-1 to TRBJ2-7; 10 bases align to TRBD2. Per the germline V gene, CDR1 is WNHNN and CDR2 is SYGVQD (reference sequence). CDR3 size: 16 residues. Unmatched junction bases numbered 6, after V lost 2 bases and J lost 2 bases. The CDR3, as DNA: TGCGCCAGCAGTGAGGGACTAGCGGATTCGCCCTACGAGCAGTACTTC. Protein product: CASSEGLADSPYEQYF.

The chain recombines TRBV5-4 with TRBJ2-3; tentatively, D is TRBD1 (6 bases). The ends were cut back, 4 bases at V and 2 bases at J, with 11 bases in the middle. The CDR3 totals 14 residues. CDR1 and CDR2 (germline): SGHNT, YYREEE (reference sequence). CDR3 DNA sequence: TGTGCCAGCAGCGCGGACAGCCTCACAGATACGCAGTATTTT. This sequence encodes CASSADSLTDTQYF. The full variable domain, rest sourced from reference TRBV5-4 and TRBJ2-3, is ETGVTQSPTHLIKTRGQQVTLRCSSQSGHNTVSWYQQALGQGPQFIFQYYREEENGRGNFPPRFSGLQFPNYSSELNVNALELDDSALYLCASSADSLTDTQYFGPGTRLTVL.

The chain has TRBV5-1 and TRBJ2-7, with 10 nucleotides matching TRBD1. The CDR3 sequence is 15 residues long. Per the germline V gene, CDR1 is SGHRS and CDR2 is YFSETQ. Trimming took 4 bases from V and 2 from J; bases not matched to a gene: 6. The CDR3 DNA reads TGCGCCAGCAGCCGTATGACAGGGGGCCCCTACGAGCAGTACTTC. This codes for CASSRMTGGPYEQYF.

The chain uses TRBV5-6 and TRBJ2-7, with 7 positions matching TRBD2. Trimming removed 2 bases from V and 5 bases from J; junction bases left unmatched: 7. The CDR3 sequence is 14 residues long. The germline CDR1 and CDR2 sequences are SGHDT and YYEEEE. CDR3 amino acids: CASSFEGGPNEQYF. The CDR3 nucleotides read TGTGCCAGCAGCTTCGAGGGAGGGCCGAACGAGCAGTACTTC.

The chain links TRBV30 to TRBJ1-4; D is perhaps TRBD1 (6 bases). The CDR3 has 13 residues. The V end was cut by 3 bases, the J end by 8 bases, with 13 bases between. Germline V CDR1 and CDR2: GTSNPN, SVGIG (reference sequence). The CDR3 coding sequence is TGTGCCTGGAGCAGGGGTAGGGGAGAAAAACTGTTTTTT. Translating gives CAWSRGRGEKLFF.

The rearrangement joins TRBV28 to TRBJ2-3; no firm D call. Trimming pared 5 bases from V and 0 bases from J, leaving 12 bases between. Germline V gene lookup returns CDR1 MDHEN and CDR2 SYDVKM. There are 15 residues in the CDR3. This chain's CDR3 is CASSPLGGSTDTQYF. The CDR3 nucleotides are TGTGCCAGCAGTCCGCTCGGCGGCAGCACAGATACGCAGTATTTT.

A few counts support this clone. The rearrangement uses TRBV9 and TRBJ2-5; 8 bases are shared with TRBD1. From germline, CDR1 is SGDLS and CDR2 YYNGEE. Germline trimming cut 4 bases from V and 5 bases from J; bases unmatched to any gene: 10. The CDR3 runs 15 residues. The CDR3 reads CASSPLGQGGETQYF. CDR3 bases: TGTGCCAGCAGCCCCCTAGGACAGGGTGGGGAGACCCAGTACTTC.

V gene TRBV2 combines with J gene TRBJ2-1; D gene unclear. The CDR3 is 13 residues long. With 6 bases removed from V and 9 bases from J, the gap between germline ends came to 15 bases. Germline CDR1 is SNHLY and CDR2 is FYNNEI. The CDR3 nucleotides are TGTGCCAGCAGGCTGAACATAGCACGTGAGCAGTTCTTC. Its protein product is CASRLNIAREQFF.

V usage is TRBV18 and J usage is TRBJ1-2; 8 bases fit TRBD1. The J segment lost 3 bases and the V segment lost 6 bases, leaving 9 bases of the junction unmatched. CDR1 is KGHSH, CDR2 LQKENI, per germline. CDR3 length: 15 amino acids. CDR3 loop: CASSLDRGRDYGYTF. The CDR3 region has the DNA TGTGCCAGCTCCCTCGACAGGGGTCGGGACTATGGCTACACCTTC.

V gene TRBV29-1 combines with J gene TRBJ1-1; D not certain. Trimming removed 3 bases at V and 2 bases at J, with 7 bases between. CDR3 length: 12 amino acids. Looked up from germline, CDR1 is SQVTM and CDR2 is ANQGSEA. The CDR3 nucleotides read TGCAGCGTTGAGGAGGGAAACACTGAAGCTTTCTTT. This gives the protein CSVEEGNTEAFF.

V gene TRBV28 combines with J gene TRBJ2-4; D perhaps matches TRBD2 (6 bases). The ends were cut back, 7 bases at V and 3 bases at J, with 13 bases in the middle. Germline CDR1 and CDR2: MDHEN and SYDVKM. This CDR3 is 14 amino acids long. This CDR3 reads CASTLSGSKNIQYF. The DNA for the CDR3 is TGTGCCAGCACCCTTAGCGGAAGCAAAAACATTCAGTACTTC.

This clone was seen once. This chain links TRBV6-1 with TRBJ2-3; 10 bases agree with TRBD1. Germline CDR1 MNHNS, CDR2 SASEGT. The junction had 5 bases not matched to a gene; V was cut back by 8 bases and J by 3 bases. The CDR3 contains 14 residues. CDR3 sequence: CASRTGGATDTQYF. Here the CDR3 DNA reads TGTGCCAGCCGGACAGGGGGTGCGACAGATACGCAGTATTTT.

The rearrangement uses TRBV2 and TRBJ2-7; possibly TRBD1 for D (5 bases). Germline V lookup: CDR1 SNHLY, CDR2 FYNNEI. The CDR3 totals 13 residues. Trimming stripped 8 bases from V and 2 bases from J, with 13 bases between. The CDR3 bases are TGTGCCAGCCACTTCCAGGGAACCTACGAGCAGTACTTC. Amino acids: CASHFQGTYEQYF.

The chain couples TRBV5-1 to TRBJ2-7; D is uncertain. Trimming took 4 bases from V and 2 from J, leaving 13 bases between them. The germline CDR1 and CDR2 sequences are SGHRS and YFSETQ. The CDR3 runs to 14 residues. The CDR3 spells CASSAPRYPYEQYF. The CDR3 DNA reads TGCGCCAGCAGCGCTCCGAGATACCCCTACGAGCAGTACTTC.

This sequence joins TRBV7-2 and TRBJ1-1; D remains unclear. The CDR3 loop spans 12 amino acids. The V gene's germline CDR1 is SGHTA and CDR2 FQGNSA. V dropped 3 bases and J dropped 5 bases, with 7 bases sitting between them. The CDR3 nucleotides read TGTGCCAGCAGCTTCGGGGTAACTGAAGCTTTCTTT. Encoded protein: CASSFGVTEAFF.

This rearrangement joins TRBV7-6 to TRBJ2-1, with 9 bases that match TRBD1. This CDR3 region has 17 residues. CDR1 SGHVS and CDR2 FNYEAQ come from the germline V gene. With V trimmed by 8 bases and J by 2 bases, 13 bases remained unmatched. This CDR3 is CASGDDLGQGPYNEQFF. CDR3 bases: TGTGCCAGCGGCGATGACCTGGGACAGGGACCCTACAATGAGCAGTTCTTC. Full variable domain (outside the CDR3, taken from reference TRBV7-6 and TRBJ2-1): GAGVSQSPRYKVTKRGQDVALRCDPISGHVSLYWYRQALGQGPEFLTYFNYEAQQDKSGLPNDRFSAERPEGSISTLTIQRTEQRDSAMYRCASGDDLGQGPYNEQFFGPGTRLTVL.

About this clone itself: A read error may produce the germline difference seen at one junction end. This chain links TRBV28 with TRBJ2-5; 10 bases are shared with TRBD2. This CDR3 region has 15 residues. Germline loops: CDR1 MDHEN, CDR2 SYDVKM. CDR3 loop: CASSFKREGQKTQYF. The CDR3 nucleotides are TGTGCCAGCAGTTTCAAGCGGGAGGGCCAAAAGACCCAGTACTTC.

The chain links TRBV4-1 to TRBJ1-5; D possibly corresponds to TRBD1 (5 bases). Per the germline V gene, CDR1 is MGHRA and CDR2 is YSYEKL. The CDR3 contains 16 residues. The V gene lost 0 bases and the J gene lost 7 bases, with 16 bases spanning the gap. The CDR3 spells CASSQESSWGDQPQHF. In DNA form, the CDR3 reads TGCGCCAGCAGCCAAGAGAGCAGTTGGGGGGACCAGCCCCAGCATTTT.

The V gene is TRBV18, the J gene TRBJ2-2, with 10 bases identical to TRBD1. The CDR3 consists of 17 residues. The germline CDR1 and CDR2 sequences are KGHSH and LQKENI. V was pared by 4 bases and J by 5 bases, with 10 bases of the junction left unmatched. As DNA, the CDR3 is TGTGCCAGCTCACGCCGCTCGGGACAGGGGATAACCGGGGAGCTGTTTTTT. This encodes CASSRRSGQGITGELFF.

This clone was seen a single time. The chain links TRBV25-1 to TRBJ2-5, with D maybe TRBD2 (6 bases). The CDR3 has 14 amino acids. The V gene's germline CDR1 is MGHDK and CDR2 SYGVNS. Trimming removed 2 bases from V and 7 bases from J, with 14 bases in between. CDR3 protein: CASSENREMGTQYF. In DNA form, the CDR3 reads TGTGCCAGCAGTGAAAACCGGGAGATGGGGACCCAGTACTTC.

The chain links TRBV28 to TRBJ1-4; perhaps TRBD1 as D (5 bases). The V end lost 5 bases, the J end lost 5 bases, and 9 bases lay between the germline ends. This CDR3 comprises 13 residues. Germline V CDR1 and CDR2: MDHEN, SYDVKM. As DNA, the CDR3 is TGTGCCAGCAGTCCCCCAGGGAATGAAAAACTGTTTTTT. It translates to CASSPPGNEKLFF.

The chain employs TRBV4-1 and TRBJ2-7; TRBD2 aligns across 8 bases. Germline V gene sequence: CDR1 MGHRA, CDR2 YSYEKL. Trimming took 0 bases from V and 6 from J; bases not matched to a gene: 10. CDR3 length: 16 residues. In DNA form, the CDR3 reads TGCGCCAGCAGCCAAGATCGTCCCGGGAGGGGTCTCGAGCAGTACTTC. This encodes CASSQDRPGRGLEQYF.

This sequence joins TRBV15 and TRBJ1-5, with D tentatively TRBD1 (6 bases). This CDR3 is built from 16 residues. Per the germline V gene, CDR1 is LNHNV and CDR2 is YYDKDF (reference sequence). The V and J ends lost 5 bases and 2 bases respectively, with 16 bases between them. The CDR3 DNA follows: TGTGCCACCAGCGCCCTTCAGGGGATACGCAATCAGCCCCAGCATTTT. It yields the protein CATSALQGIRNQPQHF. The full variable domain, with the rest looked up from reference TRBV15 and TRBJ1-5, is DAMVIQNPRYQVTQFGKPVTLSCSQTLNHNVMYWYQQKSSQAPKLLFHYYDKDFNNEADTPDNFQSRRPNTSFCFLDIRSPGLGDTAMYLCATSALQGIRNQPQHFGDGTRLSIL.

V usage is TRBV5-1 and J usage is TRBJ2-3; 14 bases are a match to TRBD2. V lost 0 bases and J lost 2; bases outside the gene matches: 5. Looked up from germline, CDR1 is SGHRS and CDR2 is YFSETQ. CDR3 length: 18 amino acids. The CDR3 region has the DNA TGCGCCAGCAGCTTGGGGACTAGCGGGAGGAGGTTCACAGATACGCAGTATTTT. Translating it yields CASSLGTSGRRFTDTQYF.

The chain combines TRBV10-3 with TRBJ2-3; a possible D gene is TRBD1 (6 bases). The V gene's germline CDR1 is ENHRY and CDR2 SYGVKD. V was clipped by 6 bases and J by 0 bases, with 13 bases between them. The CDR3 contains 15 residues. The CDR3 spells CAISLRDTSTDTQYF. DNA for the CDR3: TGTGCCATCAGCCTCCGGGACACCAGCACAGATACGCAGTATTTT.

CDR3 loop: CASKWRDQSYNEQFF. CDR3 coding DNA: TGTGCCAGCAAGTGGCGGGACCAATCCTACAATGAGCAGTTCTTC. The chain has TRBV28 and TRBJ2-1, with a tentative D call TRBD2 (6 bases). The germline gives CDR1 MDHEN, CDR2 SYDVKM. This CDR3 comprises 15 residues. The germline V and J ends were trimmed by 7 bases and 1 base, with 14 bases remaining between them.

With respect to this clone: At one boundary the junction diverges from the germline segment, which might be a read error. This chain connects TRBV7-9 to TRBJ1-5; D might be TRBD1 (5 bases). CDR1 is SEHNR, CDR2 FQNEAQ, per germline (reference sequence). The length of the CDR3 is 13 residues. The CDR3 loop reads CSSSPGHNQPQHF. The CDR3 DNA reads TGTTCCAGCAGCCCCGGACACAATCAGCCCCAGCATTTT.

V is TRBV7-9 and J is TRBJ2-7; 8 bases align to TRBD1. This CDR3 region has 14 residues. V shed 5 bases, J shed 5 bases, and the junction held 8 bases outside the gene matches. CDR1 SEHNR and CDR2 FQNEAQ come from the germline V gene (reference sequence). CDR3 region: CASSARTGSDEQYF. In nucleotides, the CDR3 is TGTGCCAGCAGCGCACGGACAGGGTCGGACGAGCAGTACTTC.